This is a list of T cell receptor beta chains from one sample in a study of T cell changes during pregnancy in multiple sclerosis. Profiled with immunoSEQ multiplex PCR; TCRdb holds only in-frame clones, not every one. The sample includes 85,000 to 100,000 clones, about 93% of them seen just once. Sequences were derived from peripheral blood, sampled after pregnancy. These receptors came from a female donor with multiple sclerosis, enrolled in a pregnancy study. Each CDR3 is given with its conserved first and last residue. Fields, in order: D gene, clone size, V gene, J gene, CDR3 protein, CDR3 DNA. A D gene is named only where the DNA matches it firmly. Size tells how often a clone was seen (once, few, many) or the class of an expanded clone, and some rows leave it out.

d_gene: -; abundance: -; v_gene: TRBV1; j_gene: TRBJ2-7; CDR3aa: CTSSQGRTVYEQYF; CDR3nt: TGCACCAGCAGCCAAGGGAGGACAGTCTACGAGCAGTACTTC
d_gene: TRBD1; abundance: once; v_gene: TRBV7-3; j_gene: TRBJ2-7; CDR3aa: CASSLQGGAYEQYF; CDR3nt: TGTGCCAGCAGCCTACAGGGGGGAGCCTACGAGCAGTACTTC
d_gene: -; abundance: -; v_gene: TRBV5-6; j_gene: TRBJ1-1; CDR3aa: CASLEGGGNTEAFF; CDR3nt: TGTGCCAGCTTGGAGGGTGGCGGGAACACTGAAGCTTTCTTT
d_gene: TRBD2; abundance: -; v_gene: TRBV5-4; j_gene: TRBJ2-1; CDR3aa: CASSLGDRSTSGRTNNEQFF; CDR3nt: TGTGCCAGCAGCTTGGGTGACAGGTCAACTAGCGGGAGGACGAACAATGAGCAGTTCTTC
d_gene: -; abundance: -; v_gene: TRBV21-1; j_gene: TRBJ1-2; CDR3aa: CASSKGTDYGYTF; CDR3nt: TGTGCCAGCAGCAAAGGCACTGACTATGGCTACACCTTC
d_gene: -; abundance: -; v_gene: TRBV7-2; j_gene: TRBJ1-4; CDR3aa: CASSLVGQIATNEKLFF; CDR3nt: TGTGCCAGCAGCTTAGTTGGCCAGATTGCAACTAATGAAAAACTGTTTTTT
d_gene: TRBD1; abundance: -; v_gene: TRBV5-1; j_gene: TRBJ2-3; CDR3aa: CASSLGTGGVRTDTQYF; CDR3nt: TGCGCCAGCAGCTTGGGAACAGGGGGCGTGAGGACAGATACGCAGTATTTT
d_gene: -; abundance: -; v_gene: TRBV5-1; j_gene: TRBJ2-7; CDR3aa: CASSLVGSSYEQYF; CDR3nt: TGCGCCAGCAGCTTGGTCGGGAGTTCCTACGAGCAGTACTTC
d_gene: -; abundance: -; v_gene: TRBV28; j_gene: TRBJ1-5; CDR3aa: CASIDQGHQPQHF; CDR3nt: TGTGCCAGCATCGACCAGGGGCACCAGCCCCAGCATTTT
d_gene: TRBD1; abundance: -; v_gene: TRBV11-2; j_gene: TRBJ2-3; CDR3aa: CASSRADRDPQYF; CDR3nt: TGTGCCAGCAGCCGAGCCGACAGGGATCCGCAGTATTTT
d_gene: TRBD2; abundance: -; v_gene: TRBV5-1; j_gene: TRBJ2-3; CDR3aa: CASSLGGVEDTQYF; CDR3nt: TGCGCCAGCAGCCTTGGGGGGGTGGAAGATACGCAGTATTTT
d_gene: TRBD1; abundance: -; v_gene: TRBV27; j_gene: TRBJ1-1; CDR3aa: CASSPLALPTGVGTEAFF; CDR3nt: TGTGCCAGCAGTCCCTTGGCTCTACCAACAGGGGTGGGCACTGAAGCTTTCTTT
d_gene: -; abundance: -; v_gene: TRBV13; j_gene: TRBJ2-1; CDR3aa: CASSLGTAAVRFF; CDR3nt: TGTGCCAGCAGCTTAGGAACCGCGGCGGTACGGTTCTTC
d_gene: -; abundance: -; v_gene: TRBV29-1; j_gene: TRBJ2-6; CDR3aa: CSVGASGANVLTF; CDR3nt: TGCAGCGTTGGGGCGTCTGGGGCCAACGTCCTGACTTTC
d_gene: TRBD1; abundance: few; v_gene: TRBV29-1; j_gene: TRBJ1-1; CDR3aa: CSIWTGDMNTEAFF; CDR3nt: TGCAGCATTTGGACAGGAGACATGAACACTGAAGCTTTCTTT
d_gene: -; abundance: -; v_gene: TRBV9; j_gene: TRBJ2-2; CDR3aa: CASSPYPGTTNTGELFF; CDR3nt: TGTGCCAGCAGCCCATATCCCGGGACAACGAACACCGGGGAGCTGTTTTTT
d_gene: -; abundance: -; v_gene: TRBV6-5; j_gene: TRBJ1-2; CDR3aa: CASSYGRDYGYTF; CDR3nt: TGTGCCAGCAGTTACGGCAGGGACTATGGCTACACCTTC
d_gene: TRBD1; abundance: -; v_gene: TRBV14; j_gene: TRBJ2-7; CDR3aa: CASSQPRGHEQYF; CDR3nt: TGTGCCAGCAGCCAACCCAGGGGGCACGAGCAGTACTTC
d_gene: TRBD2; abundance: -; v_gene: TRBV19; j_gene: TRBJ2-1; CDR3aa: CASSIDSASGSPYNEQFF; CDR3nt: TGTGCCAGTAGTATAGATTCGGCTAGCGGGAGCCCCTACAATGAGCAGTTCTTC
d_gene: TRBD1; abundance: -; v_gene: TRBV27; j_gene: TRBJ1-1; CDR3aa: CASSSYRDLRTGRIGDTEAFF; CDR3nt: TGTGCCAGCAGTTCGTACCGAGATTTGCGGACAGGGCGTATCGGGGACACTGAAGCTTTCTTT
d_gene: TRBD2; abundance: -; v_gene: TRBV6-1; j_gene: TRBJ2-7; CDR3aa: CASSTGGLGVREQYF; CDR3nt: TGTGCCAGCAGTACCGGGGGACTAGGAGTTCGCGAGCAGTACTTC
d_gene: TRBD1; abundance: once; v_gene: TRBV9; j_gene: TRBJ1-2; CDR3aa: CASSYNRGYGYTF; CDR3nt: TGTGCCAGCAGCTATAACAGGGGGTATGGCTACACCTTC
d_gene: TRBD2; abundance: -; v_gene: TRBV9; j_gene: TRBJ2-1; CDR3aa: CASSAGREGSYNEQFF; CDR3nt: TGTGCCAGCAGCGCAGGGCGGGAGGGCTCCTACAATGAGCAGTTCTTC
d_gene: TRBD2; abundance: -; v_gene: TRBV2; j_gene: TRBJ2-1; CDR3aa: CASSDLGTSGYNEQFF; CDR3nt: TGTGCCAGCAGCGATCTCGGGACTAGCGGCTACAATGAGCAGTTCTTC
d_gene: -; abundance: -; v_gene: TRBV4-1; j_gene: TRBJ1-1; CDR3aa: CASSSSGGVNTEAFF; CDR3nt: TGCGCCAGCTCGTCCTCGGGGGGAGTGAACACTGAAGCTTTCTTT
d_gene: TRBD2; abundance: once; v_gene: TRBV5-1; j_gene: TRBJ2-3; CDR3aa: CASSSSGSTTDTQYF; CDR3nt: TGCGCCAGCAGCAGTAGCGGGAGTACAACAGATACGCAGTATTTT
d_gene: TRBD1; abundance: -; v_gene: TRBV11-2; j_gene: TRBJ2-7; CDR3aa: CASSSVPGQGYEQYF; CDR3nt: TGTGCCAGCAGCTCTGTTCCAGGACAGGGCTACGAGCAGTACTTC
d_gene: -; abundance: -; v_gene: TRBV7-9; j_gene: TRBJ2-7; CDR3aa: CASSEPPGGTASYEQYF; CDR3nt: TGTGCCAGCAGCGAACCGCCGGGGGGGACAGCCTCCTACGAGCAGTACTTC
d_gene: -; abundance: -; v_gene: TRBV28; j_gene: TRBJ1-1; CDR3aa: CASSFRGNTEAFF; CDR3nt: TGTGCCAGCAGTTTTCGGGGGAACACTGAAGCTTTCTTT
d_gene: TRBD1; abundance: -; v_gene: TRBV30; j_gene: TRBJ1-5; CDR3aa: CASSVGQEQPQHF; CDR3nt: TGTGCCTCCAGCGTCGGACAGGAACAGCCCCAGCATTTT
d_gene: TRBD1; abundance: -; v_gene: TRBV19; j_gene: TRBJ1-2; CDR3aa: CASKTTQTGYHGYTF; CDR3nt: TGTGCCAGTAAAACGACCCAGACAGGGTATCATGGCTACACCTTC
d_gene: TRBD2; abundance: -; v_gene: TRBV7-2; j_gene: TRBJ2-3; CDR3aa: CASSSLAVPTDTQYF; CDR3nt: TGTGCCAGCAGCTCTCTAGCGGTACCCACAGATACGCAGTATTTT
d_gene: -; abundance: once; v_gene: TRBV5-8; j_gene: TRBJ1-5; CDR3aa: CASSLRGYSNQPQHF; CDR3nt: TGTGCCAGCAGCTTGCGGGGGTATAGCAATCAGCCCCAGCATTTT
d_gene: -; abundance: once; v_gene: TRBV13; j_gene: TRBJ2-1; CDR3aa: CASSDQQGEQFF; CDR3nt: TGTGCCAGCAGCGACCAGCAGGGCGAGCAGTTCTTC
d_gene: -; abundance: -; v_gene: TRBV4-1; j_gene: TRBJ2-5; CDR3aa: CASSQRTTIQETQYF; CDR3nt: TGCGCCAGCAGCCAACGGACTACCATACAAGAGACCCAGTACTTC
d_gene: -; abundance: once; v_gene: TRBV30; j_gene: TRBJ1-2; CDR3aa: CAWSLRETNYGYTF; CDR3nt: TGTGCCTGGAGTCTCAGGGAAACTAACTATGGCTACACCTTC
d_gene: TRBD2; abundance: -; v_gene: TRBV10-2; j_gene: TRBJ2-5; CDR3aa: CASSEWTGGFQETQYF; CDR3nt: TGCGCCAGCAGTGAGTGGACGGGGGGTTTTCAAGAGACCCAGTACTTC
d_gene: TRBD1; abundance: -; v_gene: TRBV4-1; j_gene: TRBJ2-5; CDR3aa: CASSQPPDRAYQETQYF; CDR3nt: TGCGCCAGCAGCCAACCGCCGGACAGGGCGTACCAAGAGACCCAGTACTTC
d_gene: TRBD1; abundance: -; v_gene: TRBV5-1; j_gene: TRBJ1-2; CDR3aa: CASSLKTGQGANYGYTF; CDR3nt: TGCGCCAGCAGCCTAAAAACTGGACAGGGGGCTAACTATGGCTACACCTTC
d_gene: TRBD1; abundance: -; v_gene: TRBV13; j_gene: TRBJ1-1; CDR3aa: CASSGDSEGTEAFF; CDR3nt: TGTGCCAGCAGCGGGGACAGCGAGGGCACTGAAGCTTTCTTT
d_gene: -; abundance: -; v_gene: TRBV5-1; j_gene: TRBJ2-5; CDR3aa: CASSLPFSPEETQYF; CDR3nt: TGCGCCAGCAGCTTGCCCTTTAGTCCCGAAGAGACCCAGTACTTC
d_gene: TRBD2; abundance: once; v_gene: TRBV5-1; j_gene: TRBJ2-7; CDR3aa: CASSLGGTSGGDYEQYF; CDR3nt: TGCGCCAGCAGCTTGGGCGGGACTAGCGGAGGGGACTACGAGCAGTACTTC
d_gene: -; abundance: -; v_gene: TRBV9; j_gene: TRBJ2-5; CDR3aa: CASGQQETQYF; CDR3nt: TGTGCCAGTGGACAGCAAGAGACCCAGTACTTC
d_gene: -; abundance: -; v_gene: TRBV5-1; j_gene: TRBJ1-1; CDR3aa: CASSPLSGKKTEAFF; CDR3nt: TGCGCCAGCAGCCCCCTCTCGGGGAAGAAGACTGAAGCTTTCTTT
d_gene: -; abundance: -; v_gene: TRBV6-5; j_gene: TRBJ1-1; CDR3aa: CASRPLLGAKAFF; CDR3nt: TGTGCCAGCAGACCTTTGTTGGGGGCGAAAGCTTTCTTT
d_gene: -; abundance: -; v_gene: TRBV10-3; j_gene: TRBJ1-5; CDR3aa: CAISDVYSNQPQHF; CDR3nt: TGTGCCATCAGTGATGTCTATAGCAATCAGCCCCAGCATTTT
d_gene: TRBD1; abundance: -; v_gene: TRBV6-1; j_gene: TRBJ1-5; CDR3aa: CASSRQGYFEPQHF; CDR3nt: TGTGCCAGCAGTCGACAGGGGTACTTCGAGCCCCAGCATTTT
d_gene: TRBD2; abundance: -; v_gene: TRBV6-4; j_gene: TRBJ2-1; CDR3aa: CASSDKDRGDYNEQFF; CDR3nt: TGTGCCAGCAGTGACAAGGACCGGGGGGACTACAATGAGCAGTTCTTC
d_gene: -; abundance: -; v_gene: TRBV14; j_gene: TRBJ2-5; CDR3aa: CASSQLGVLQETQYF; CDR3nt: TGTGCCAGCAGCCAATTAGGAGTACTTCAAGAGACCCAGTACTTC
d_gene: TRBD2; abundance: -; v_gene: TRBV5-1; j_gene: TRBJ2-1; CDR3aa: CASTPGLAGFNEQFF; CDR3nt: TGCGCCAGCACCCCCGGACTAGCGGGGTTCAATGAGCAGTTCTTC
d_gene: -; abundance: -; v_gene: TRBV5-1; j_gene: TRBJ2-5; CDR3aa: CASSLRETQYF; CDR3nt: TGCGCCAGCAGCTTGCGGGAGACCCAGTACTTC
d_gene: -; abundance: -; v_gene: TRBV27; j_gene: TRBJ1-1; CDR3aa: CASSLFPGSNTEAFF; CDR3nt: TGTGCCAGCAGTTTATTTCCAGGATCGAACACTGAAGCTTTCTTT
d_gene: -; abundance: -; v_gene: TRBV7-9; j_gene: TRBJ2-7; CDR3aa: CASSLAIGGTYEQYF; CDR3nt: TGTGCCAGCAGCTTAGCTATAGGCGGGACCTACGAGCAGTACTTC
d_gene: TRBD2; abundance: -; v_gene: TRBV27; j_gene: TRBJ2-1; CDR3aa: CASSRLAGGEYNEQFF; CDR3nt: TGTGCCAGCAGTCGACTAGCGGGAGGGGAATACAATGAGCAGTTCTTC
d_gene: -; abundance: -; v_gene: TRBV4-1; j_gene: TRBJ1-1; CDR3aa: CASSQQGENTEAFF; CDR3nt: TGCGCCAGCAGCCAACAGGGTGAGAACACTGAAGCTTTCTTT
d_gene: TRBD2; abundance: -; v_gene: TRBV19; j_gene: TRBJ2-1; CDR3aa: CASSGGSRGGGSSGRAEQFF; CDR3nt: TGTGCCAGTAGTGGGGGAAGTCGGGGAGGAGGGTCTAGCGGGAGGGCTGAACAGTTCTTC
d_gene: TRBD1; abundance: -; v_gene: TRBV4-2; j_gene: TRBJ1-2; CDR3aa: CASSQGQGVSNYGYTF; CDR3nt: TGTGCCAGCAGCCAGGGACAGGGGGTTTCAAACTATGGCTACACCTTC
d_gene: -; abundance: -; v_gene: TRBV7-9; j_gene: TRBJ2-7; CDR3aa: CASSLVGREQYF; CDR3nt: TGTGCCAGCAGCTTAGTGGGGCGGGAGCAGTACTTC
d_gene: -; abundance: -; v_gene: TRBV4-1; j_gene: TRBJ2-7; CDR3aa: CASSQDHGQGYYEQYF; CDR3nt: TGCGCCAGCAGCCAAGATCATGGGCAGGGGTACTACGAGCAGTACTTC
d_gene: -; abundance: -; v_gene: TRBV28; j_gene: TRBJ1-1; CDR3aa: CASPPNQGWGTEAFF; CDR3nt: TGTGCCAGCCCCCCTAACCAGGGATGGGGCACTGAAGCTTTCTTT